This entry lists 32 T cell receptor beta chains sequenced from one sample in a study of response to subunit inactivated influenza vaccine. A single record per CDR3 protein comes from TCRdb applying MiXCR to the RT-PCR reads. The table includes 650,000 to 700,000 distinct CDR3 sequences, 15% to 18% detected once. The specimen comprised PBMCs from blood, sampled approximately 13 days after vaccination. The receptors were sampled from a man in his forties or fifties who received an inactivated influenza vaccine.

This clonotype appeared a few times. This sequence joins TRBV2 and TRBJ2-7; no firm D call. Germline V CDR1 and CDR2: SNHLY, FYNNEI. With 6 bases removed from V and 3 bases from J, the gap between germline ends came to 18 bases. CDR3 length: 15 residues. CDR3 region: CASRTSTGQVYEQYF. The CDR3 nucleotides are TGTGCCAGCAGAACTTCAACGGGTCAAGTCTACGAGCAGTACTTC.

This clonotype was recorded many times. The CDR3 DNA reads as TGTGCCAGCAGCCAGACAGGGGGTGGCTACACCTTC. As protein: CASSQTGGGYTF. The rearrangement uses TRBV3-1 and TRBJ1-2, with 9 positions matching TRBD1. The germline V gene has CDR1 LGHDT and CDR2 YNNKEL (reference sequence). The CDR3 consists of 12 residues. V was clipped by 3 bases and J by 7 bases; unmatched bases: 0.

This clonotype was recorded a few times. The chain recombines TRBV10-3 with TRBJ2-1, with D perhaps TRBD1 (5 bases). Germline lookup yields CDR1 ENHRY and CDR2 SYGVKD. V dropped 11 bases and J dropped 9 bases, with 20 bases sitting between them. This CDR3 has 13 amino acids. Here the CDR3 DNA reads TGTGCCGCCAAGGGGCTAAAGTCTGGTGAGCAGTTCTTC. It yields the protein CAAKGLKSGEQFF.

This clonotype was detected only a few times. The CDR3 DNA reads TGTGCCAGCAGCTACGACAATAGGAGAGCCAATGAGCAGTTCTTC. Protein sequence: CASSYDNRRANEQFF. This chain links TRBV11-2 with TRBJ2-1; D remains ambiguous. Germline V gene lookup returns CDR1 SGHAT and CDR2 FQNNGV. This CDR3 comprises 15 residues. Trimming removed 4 bases at V and 6 bases at J, with 16 bases between.

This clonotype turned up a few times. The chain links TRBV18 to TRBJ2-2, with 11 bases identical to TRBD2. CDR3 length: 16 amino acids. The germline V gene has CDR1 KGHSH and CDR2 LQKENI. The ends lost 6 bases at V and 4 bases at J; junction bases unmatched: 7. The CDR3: CASSHGLAGFTGELFF. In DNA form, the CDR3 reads TGTGCCAGCTCTCATGGACTAGCGGGTTTCACCGGGGAGCTGTTTTTT.

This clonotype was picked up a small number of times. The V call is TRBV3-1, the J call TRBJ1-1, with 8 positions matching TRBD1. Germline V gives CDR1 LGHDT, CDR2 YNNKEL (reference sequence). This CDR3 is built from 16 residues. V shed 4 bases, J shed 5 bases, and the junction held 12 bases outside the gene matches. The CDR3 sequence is CASSPRQGLRRTEAFF. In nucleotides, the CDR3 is TGTGCCAGCAGCCCCCGACAGGGGCTAAGGCGGACTGAAGCTTTCTTT.

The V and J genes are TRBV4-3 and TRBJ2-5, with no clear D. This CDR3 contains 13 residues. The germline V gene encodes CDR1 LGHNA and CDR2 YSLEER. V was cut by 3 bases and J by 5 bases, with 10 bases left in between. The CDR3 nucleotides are TGCGCCAGCAGCCAGGGCATACGGGAGACCCAGTACTTC. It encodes CASSQGIRETQYF.

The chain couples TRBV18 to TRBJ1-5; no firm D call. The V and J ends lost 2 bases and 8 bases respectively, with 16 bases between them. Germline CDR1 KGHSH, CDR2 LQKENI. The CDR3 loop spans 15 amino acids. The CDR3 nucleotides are TGTGCCAGCTCACCATCCGCCGGTTCGGAGGAGCCCCAGCATTTT. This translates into CASSPSAGSEEPQHF.

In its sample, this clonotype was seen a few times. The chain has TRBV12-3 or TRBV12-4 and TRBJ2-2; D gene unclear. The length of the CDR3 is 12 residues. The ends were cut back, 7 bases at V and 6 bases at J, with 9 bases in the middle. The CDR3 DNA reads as TGTGCCAGCACCGAAATCCCCGGGGAGCTGTTTTTT. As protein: CASTEIPGELFF.

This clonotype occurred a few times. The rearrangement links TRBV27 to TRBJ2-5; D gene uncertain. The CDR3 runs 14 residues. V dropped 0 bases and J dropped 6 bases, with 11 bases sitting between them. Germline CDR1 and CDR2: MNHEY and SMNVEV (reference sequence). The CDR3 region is CASSLSGRQKTQYF. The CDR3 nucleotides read TGTGCCAGCAGTTTATCGGGCCGGCAAAAGACCCAGTACTTC.

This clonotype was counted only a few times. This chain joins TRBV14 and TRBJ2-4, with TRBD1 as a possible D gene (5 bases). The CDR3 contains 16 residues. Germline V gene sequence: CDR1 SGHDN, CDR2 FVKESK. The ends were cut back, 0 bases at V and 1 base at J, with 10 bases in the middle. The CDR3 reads CASSQDRAGAKNIQYF. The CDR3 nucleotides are TGTGCCAGCAGCCAAGATCGCGCAGGGGCCAAAAACATTCAGTACTTC.

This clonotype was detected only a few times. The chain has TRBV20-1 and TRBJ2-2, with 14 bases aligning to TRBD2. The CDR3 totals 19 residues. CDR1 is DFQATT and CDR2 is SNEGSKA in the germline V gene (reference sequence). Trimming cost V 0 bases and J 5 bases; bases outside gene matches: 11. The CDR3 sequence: CSARERLAGGPRGTGELFF. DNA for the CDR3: TGCAGTGCTAGAGAGCGACTAGCGGGAGGGCCGCGTGGGACCGGGGAGCTGTTTTTT.

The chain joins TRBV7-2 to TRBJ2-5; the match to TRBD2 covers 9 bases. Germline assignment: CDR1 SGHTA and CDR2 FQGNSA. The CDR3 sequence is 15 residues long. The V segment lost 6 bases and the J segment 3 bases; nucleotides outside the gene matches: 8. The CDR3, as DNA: TGTGCCAGCAGGTGGACTAGCGCAGGGAAAGAGACCCAGTACTTC. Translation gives CASRWTSAGKETQYF.

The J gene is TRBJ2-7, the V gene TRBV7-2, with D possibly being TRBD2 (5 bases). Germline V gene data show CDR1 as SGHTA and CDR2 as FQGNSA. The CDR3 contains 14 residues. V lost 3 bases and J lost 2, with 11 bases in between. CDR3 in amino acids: CASSFAGYPYEQYF. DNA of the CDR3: TGTGCCAGCAGCTTTGCGGGCTACCCCTACGAGCAGTACTTC. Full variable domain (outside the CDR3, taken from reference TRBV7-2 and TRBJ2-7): GAGVSQSPSNKVTEKGKDVELRCDPISGHTALYWYRQSLGQGLEFLIYFQGNSAPDKSGLPSDRFSAERTGGSVSTLTIQRTQQEDSAVYLCASSFAGYPYEQYFGPGTRLTVT.

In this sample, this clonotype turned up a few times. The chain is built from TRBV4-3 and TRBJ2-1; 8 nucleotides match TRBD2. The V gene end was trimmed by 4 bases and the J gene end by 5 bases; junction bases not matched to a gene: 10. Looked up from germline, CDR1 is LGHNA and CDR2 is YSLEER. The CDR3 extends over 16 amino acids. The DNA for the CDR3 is TGCGCCAGCAGCCTCCGCTTCGGGGGGGGGGACAATGAGCAGTTCTTC. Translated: CASSLRFGGGDNEQFF.

CDR3 sequence (DNA): TGCGCCAGCAGCCACGGTATACGCTATGAGCAGTTCTTC. The encoded protein is CASSHGIRYEQFF. The chain has TRBV4-1 and TRBJ2-1; unclear D gene. The CDR3 has 13 residues. Trimming removed 3 bases at V and 8 bases at J, with 11 bases between. The germline V gene encodes CDR1 MGHRA and CDR2 YSYEKL.

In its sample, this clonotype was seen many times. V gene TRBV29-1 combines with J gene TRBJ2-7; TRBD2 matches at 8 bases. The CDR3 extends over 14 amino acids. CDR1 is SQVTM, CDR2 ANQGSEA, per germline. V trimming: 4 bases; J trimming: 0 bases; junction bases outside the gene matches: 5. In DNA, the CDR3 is TGCAGCGTTGTACTAGCGGCCATCTCCTACGAGCAGTACTTC. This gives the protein CSVVLAAISYEQYF.

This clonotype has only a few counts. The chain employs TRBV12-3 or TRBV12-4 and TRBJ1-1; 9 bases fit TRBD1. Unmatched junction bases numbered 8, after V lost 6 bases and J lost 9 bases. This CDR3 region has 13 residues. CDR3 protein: CASRTGGTGKAFF. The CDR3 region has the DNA TGTGCCAGCAGAACAGGGGGCACGGGAAAAGCTTTCTTT.

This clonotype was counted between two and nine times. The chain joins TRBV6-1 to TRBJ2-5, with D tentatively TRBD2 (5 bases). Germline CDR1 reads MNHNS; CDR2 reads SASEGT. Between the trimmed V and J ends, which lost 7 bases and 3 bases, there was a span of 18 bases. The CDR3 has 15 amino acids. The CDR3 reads CASNDYEGTEETQYF. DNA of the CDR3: TGTGCCAGCAACGATTACGAGGGAACTGAAGAGACCCAGTACTTC.

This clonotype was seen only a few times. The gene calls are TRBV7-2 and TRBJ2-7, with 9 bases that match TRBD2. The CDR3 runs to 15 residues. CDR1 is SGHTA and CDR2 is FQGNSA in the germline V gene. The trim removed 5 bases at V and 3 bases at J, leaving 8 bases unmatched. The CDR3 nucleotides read TGTGCCAGCAGCCCTAGACTAGCGGCTTACTACGAGCAGTACTTC. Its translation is CASSPRLAAYYEQYF.

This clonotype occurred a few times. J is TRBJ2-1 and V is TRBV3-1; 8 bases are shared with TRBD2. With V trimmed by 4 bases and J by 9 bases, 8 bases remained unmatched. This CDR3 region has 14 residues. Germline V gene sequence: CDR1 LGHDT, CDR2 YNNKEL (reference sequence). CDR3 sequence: CASSPWTSSVEQFF. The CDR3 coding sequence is TGTGCCAGCAGCCCTTGGACTAGCTCCGTTGAGCAGTTCTTC.

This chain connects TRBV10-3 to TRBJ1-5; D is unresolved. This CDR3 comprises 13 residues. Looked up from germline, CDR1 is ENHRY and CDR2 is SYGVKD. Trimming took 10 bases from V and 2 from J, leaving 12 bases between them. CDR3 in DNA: TGTGCCACCCTTGCAGGCGGCAATCAGCCCCAGCATTTT. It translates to CATLAGGNQPQHF.

This CDR3 reads CSANPGQGQETQYF. DNA for the CDR3: TGCAGTGCCAATCCGGGACAGGGACAAGAGACCCAGTACTTC. The chain couples TRBV20-1 to TRBJ2-5; 9 bases are shared with TRBD1. CDR1 and CDR2 from the germline V gene are DFQATT and SNEGSKA (reference sequence). Trimming took 6 bases from V and 2 from J; bases not matched to a gene: 7. The CDR3 runs 14 residues.

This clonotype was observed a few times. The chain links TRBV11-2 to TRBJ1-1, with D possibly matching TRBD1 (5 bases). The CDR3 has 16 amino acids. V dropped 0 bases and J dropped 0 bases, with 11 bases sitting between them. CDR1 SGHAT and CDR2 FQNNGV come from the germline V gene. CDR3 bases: TGTGCCAGCAGCTTAGATGGTGACAGCTTGAACACTGAAGCTTTCTTT. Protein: CASSLDGDSLNTEAFF.

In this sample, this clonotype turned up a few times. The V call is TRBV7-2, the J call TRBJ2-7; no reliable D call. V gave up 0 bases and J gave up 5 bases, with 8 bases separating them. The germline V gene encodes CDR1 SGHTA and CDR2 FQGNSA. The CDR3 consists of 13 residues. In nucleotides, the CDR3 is TGTGCCAGCAGCTTAGCCGGCTGGAACGAGCAGTACTTC. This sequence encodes CASSLAGWNEQYF. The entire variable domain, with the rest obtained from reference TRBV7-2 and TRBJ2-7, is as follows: GAGVSQSPSNKVTEKGKDVELRCDPISGHTALYWYRQSLGQGLEFLIYFQGNSAPDKSGLPSDRFSAERTGGSVSTLTIQRTQQEDSAVYLCASSLAGWNEQYFGPGTRLTVT.

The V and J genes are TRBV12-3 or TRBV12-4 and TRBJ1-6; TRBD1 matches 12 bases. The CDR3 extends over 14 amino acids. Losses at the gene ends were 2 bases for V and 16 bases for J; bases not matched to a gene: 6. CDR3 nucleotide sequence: TGTGCCAGCAGTTTAAGGGGACAGGGGGCTGAACTCCACTTT. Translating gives CASSLRGQGAELHF.

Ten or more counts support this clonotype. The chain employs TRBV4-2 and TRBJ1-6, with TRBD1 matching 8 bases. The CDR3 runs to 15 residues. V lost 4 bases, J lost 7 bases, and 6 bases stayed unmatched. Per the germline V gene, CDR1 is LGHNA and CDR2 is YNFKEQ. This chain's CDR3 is CASSPFPGGNSPLHF. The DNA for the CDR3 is TGTGCCAGCAGCCCTTTCCCAGGGGGCAATTCACCCCTCCACTTT.

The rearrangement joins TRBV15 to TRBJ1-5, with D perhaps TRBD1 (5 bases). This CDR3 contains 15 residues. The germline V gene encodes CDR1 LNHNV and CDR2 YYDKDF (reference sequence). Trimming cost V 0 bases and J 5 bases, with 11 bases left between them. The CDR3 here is CATSREQGGYQPQHF. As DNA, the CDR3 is TGTGCCACCAGCAGAGAGCAGGGTGGGTATCAGCCCCAGCATTTT. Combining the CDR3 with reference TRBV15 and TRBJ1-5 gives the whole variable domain DAMVIQNPRYQVTQFGKPVTLSCSQTLNHNVMYWYQQKSSQAPKLLFHYYDKDFNNEADTPDNFQSRRPNTSFCFLDIRSPGLGDTAMYLCATSREQGGYQPQHFGDGTRLSIL.

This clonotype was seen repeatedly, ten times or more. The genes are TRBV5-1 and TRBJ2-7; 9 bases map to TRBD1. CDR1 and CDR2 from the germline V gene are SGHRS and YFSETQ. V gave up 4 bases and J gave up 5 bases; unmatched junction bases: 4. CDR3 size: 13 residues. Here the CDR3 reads CASSRGQGDEQYF. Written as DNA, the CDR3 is TGCGCCAGCAGCCGGGGACAGGGAGACGAGCAGTACTTC. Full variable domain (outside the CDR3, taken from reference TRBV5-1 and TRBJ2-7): KAGVTQTPRYLIKTRGQQVTLSCSPISGHRSVSWYQQTPGQGLQFLFEYFSETQRNKGNFPGRFSGRQFSNSRSEMNVSTLELGDSALYLCASSRGQGDEQYFGPGTRLTVT.

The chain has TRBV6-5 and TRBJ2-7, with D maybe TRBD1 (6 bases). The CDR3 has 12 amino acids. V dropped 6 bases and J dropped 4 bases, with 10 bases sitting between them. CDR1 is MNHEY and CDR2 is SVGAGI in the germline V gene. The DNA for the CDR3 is TGTGCCAGCAGAGACAGGTTTTACGAGCAGTACTTC. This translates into CASRDRFYEQYF.

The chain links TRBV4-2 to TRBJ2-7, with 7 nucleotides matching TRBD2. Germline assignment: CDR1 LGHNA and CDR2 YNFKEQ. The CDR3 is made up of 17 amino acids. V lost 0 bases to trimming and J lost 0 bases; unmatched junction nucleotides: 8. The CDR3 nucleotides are TGTGCCAGCAGCCAAGAACGGCTAGCGGTTAGCTCCTACGAGCAGTACTTC. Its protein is CASSQERLAVSSYEQYF.

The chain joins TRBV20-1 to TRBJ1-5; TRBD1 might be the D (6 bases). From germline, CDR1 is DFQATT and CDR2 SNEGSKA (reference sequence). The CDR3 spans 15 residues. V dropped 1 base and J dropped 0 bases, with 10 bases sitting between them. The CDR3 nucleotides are TGCAGTGCTAGAGGAGGACAGAATAGCAATCAGCCCCAGCATTTT. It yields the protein CSARGGQNSNQPQHF.